The clone carrying this T cell receptor (beta chain) was found many times. Time point reported: after trial treatment. Treatment in this sample: LDRT plus nivolumab, ipilimumab, low-dose cyclophosphamide and aspirin (RACIN trial). This sample was included in a study of low-dose radiotherapy and immunotherapy resistance in tumors. Priming of first-strand cDNA relied on TRAV- and TRBV-specific primers (covering alpha and beta chains). With a V-primer adapter and a constant-region primer, TCRs were amplified for approximately 19 PCR cycles. In vitro transcription served to amplify the mRNA that had been isolated. TCRdb processed the reads anew with MiXCR; each CDR3 protein has one entry. Among 95,000 to 100,000 distinct CDR3 sequences listed, less than 25% were seen once. Germline CDR1 reads SGHTA; CDR2 reads FQGNSA. Trimming took 5 bases from V and 4 from J; bases not matched to a gene: 8. The CDR3 totals 16 residues.

This material consisted of PBMCs, taken after low-dose radiotherapy plus immunotherapy. This receptor was identified in a male donor with prostate cancer. The genes are TRBV7-2 and TRBJ2-5; 12 bases match TRBD2. The DNA for the CDR3 is TGTGCCAGCAGCCCCCCCCGACTAGCGGGGGTAGAGACCCAGTACTTC. This codes for CASSPPRLAGVETQYF.